The subject of this entry is one T cell receptor (beta chain). Its antigen remains unidentified. The sample belongs to a study of T cells in Graves' hyperthyroidism and ophthalmopathy. Study-wide results and limits: Ophthalmopathy was separated from stable hyperthyroidism by a 13 V-J model.

Germline values: CDR1 SGHRS, CDR2 YFSETQ. This CDR3 comprises 13 residues. Trimming took 5 bases from V and 0 from J, leaving 9 bases between them. The investigators amplified TCR beta CDR3 regions from RNA transcripts. The HTBI primer set served for first-round RT-PCR of the TCR CDR3. A single record per CDR3 protein comes from TCRdb applying MiXCR to the multiplex PCR reads. The sample gives approximately 260,000 distinct CDR3 sequences, around 15% of which show up once; about 33% is in the top ten. The chain links TRBV5-1 to TRBJ2-7; no clear D. This receptor was taken from a woman in her forties or fifties with Graves' hyperthyroidism that later progressed to Graves' ophthalmopathy. Sequenced: blood. CDR3 DNA: TGCGCCAGCAGGAGGCCAAGCTCCTACGAGCAGTACTTC. Amino acids: CASRRPSSYEQYF.